This entry features one T cell receptor (beta chain) sequence. Its antigen is not known. TCRdb keeps only in-frame clones here, not all; method: immunoSEQ multiplex PCR. The profile shows 150,000 to 200,000 clones, 80% to 95% of them singletons. This sample was taken from a study of T cell responses to AZD1222 COVID-19 vaccine. Across the whole study: Samples with a second dose at about 4 or about 12 weeks were pooled together.

Germline CDR1 and CDR2: SGHRS and YFSETQ. The ends were cut back, 5 bases at V and 3 bases at J, with 12 bases in the middle. This CDR3 is built from 13 residues. Study observations and caveats: Increased Spike-specific TCR breadth and depth were observed after two AZD1222 doses. All repertoire sampling was performed exclusively after the peak T cell response. White British donors predominated, females outnumbered males, and clonal diversity was possibly underestimated.

The source of this sequence is an adult in good health. The sample consisted of peripheral blood, taken on day 0 of AZD1222 vaccination. The chain combines TRBV5-1 with TRBJ2-7; D remains unclear. DNA for the CDR3: TGCGCCAGCAGTCCGGGCTACGGCTACGAGCAGTACTTC. Protein product: CASSPGYGYEQYF.